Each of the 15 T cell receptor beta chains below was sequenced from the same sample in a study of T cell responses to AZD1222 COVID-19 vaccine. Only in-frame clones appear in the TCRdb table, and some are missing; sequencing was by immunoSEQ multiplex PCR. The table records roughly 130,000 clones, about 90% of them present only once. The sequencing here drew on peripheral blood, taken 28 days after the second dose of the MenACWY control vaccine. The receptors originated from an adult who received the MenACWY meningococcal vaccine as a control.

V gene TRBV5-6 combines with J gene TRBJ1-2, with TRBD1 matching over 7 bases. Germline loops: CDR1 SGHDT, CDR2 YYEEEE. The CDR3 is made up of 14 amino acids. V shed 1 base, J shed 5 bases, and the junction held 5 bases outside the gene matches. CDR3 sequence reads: CASSLRQGSYGYTF. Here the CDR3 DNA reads TGTGCCAGCAGCTTGCGACAGGGAAGTTATGGCTACACCTTC. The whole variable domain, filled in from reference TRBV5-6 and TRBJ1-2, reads DAGVTQSPTHLIKTRGQQVTLRCSPKSGHDTVSWYQQALGQGPQFIFQYYEEEERQRGNFPDRFSGHQFPNYSSELNVNALLLGDSALYLCASSLRQGSYGYTFGSGTRLTVV.

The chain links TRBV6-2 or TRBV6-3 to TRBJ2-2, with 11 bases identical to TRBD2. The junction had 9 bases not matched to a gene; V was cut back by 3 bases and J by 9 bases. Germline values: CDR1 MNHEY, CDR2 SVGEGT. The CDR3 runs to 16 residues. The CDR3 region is CASSYGTSGGARELFF. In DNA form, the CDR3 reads TGTGCCAGCAGTTATGGGACTAGCGGAGGGGCCAGGGAGCTGTTTTTT.

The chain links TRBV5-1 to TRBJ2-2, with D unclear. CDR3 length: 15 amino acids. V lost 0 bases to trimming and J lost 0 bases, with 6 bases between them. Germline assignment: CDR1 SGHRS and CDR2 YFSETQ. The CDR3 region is CASSLAEANTGELFF. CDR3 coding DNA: TGCGCCAGCAGCTTGGCAGAAGCGAACACCGGGGAGCTGTTTTTT.

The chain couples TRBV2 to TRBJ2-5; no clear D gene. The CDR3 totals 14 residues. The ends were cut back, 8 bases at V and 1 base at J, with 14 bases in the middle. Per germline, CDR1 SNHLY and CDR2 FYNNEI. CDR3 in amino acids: CASCARKPQETQYF. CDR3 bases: TGTGCCAGCTGTGCACGGAAGCCCCAAGAGACCCAGTACTTC.

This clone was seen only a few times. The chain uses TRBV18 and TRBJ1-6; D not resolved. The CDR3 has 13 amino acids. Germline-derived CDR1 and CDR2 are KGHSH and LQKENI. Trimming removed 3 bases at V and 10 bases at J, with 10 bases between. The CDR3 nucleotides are TGTGCCAGCTCACCCACAAAACGATCACCCCTCCACTTT. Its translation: CASSPTKRSPLHF.

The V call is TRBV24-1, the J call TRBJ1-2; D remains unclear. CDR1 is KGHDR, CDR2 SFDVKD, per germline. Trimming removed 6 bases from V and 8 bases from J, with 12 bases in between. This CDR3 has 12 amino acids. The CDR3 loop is CATSSGLGGYTF. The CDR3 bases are TGTGCCACCAGTAGCGGCCTCGGAGGCTACACCTTC.

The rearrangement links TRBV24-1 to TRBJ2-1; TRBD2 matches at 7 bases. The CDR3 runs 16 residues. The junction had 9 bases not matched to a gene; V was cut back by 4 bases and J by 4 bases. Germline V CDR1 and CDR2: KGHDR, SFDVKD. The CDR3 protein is CATSDRSGTFYNEQFF. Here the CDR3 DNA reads TGTGCCACCAGTGACCGAAGCGGGACTTTTTACAATGAGCAGTTCTTC.

The CDR3 DNA is TGTGCCAGCAGACCGAACTTTGCTGGGGCCAACGTCCTGACTTTC. Amino acids: CASRPNFAGANVLTF. The chain has TRBV6-6 and TRBJ2-6; D uncertain. The CDR3 covers 15 residues. The germline V gene encodes CDR1 MNHNY and CDR2 SVGAGI (reference sequence). V was trimmed by 6 bases and J by 2 bases, leaving 11 bases between them.

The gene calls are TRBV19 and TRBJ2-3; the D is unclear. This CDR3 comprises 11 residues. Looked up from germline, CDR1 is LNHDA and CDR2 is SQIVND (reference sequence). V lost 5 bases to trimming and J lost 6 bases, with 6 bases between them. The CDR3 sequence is CASSQGDTQYF. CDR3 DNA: TGTGCCAGTAGTCAAGGGGATACGCAGTATTTT.

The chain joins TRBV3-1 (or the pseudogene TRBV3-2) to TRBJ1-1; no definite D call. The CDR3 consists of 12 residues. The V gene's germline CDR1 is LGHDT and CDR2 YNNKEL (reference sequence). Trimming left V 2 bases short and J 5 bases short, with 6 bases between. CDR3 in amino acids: CASSQRRTEAFF. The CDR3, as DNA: TGTGCCAGCAGCCAAAGGCGGACTGAAGCTTTCTTT.

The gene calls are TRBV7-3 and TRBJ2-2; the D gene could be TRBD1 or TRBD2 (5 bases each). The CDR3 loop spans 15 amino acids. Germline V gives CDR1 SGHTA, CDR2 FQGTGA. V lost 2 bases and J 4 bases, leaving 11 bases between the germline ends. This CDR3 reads CASSLEGRLTGELFF. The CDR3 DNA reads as TGTGCCAGCAGCTTAGAGGGGCGGCTCACCGGGGAGCTGTTTTTT.

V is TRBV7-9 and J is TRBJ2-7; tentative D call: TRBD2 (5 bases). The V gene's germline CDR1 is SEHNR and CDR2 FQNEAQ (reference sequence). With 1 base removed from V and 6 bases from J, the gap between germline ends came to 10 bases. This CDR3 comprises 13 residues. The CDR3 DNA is TGTGCCAGCAGCTTAGTTTCGGGGTCCGAGCAGTACTTC. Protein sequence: CASSLVSGSEQYF.

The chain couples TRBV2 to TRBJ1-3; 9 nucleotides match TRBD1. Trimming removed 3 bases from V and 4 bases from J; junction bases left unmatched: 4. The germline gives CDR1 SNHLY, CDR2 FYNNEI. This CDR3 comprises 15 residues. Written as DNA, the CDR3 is TGTGCCAGCAGTGATTTGGGGACAGGGGGAAACACCATATATTTT. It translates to CASSDLGTGGNTIYF.

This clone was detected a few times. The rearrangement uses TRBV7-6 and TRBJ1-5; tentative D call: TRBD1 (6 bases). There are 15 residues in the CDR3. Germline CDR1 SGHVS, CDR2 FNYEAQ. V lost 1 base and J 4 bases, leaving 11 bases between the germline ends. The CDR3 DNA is TGTGCCAGCAGCTTAGGTGGGCAGGGGAATCAGCCCCAGCATTTT. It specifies CASSLGGQGNQPQHF. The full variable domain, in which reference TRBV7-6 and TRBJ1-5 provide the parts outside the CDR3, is GAGVSQSPRYKVTKRGQDVALRCDPISGHVSLYWYRQALGQGPEFLTYFNYEAQQDKSGLPNDRFSAERPEGSISTLTIQRTEQRDSAMYRCASSLGGQGNQPQHFGDGTRLSIL.

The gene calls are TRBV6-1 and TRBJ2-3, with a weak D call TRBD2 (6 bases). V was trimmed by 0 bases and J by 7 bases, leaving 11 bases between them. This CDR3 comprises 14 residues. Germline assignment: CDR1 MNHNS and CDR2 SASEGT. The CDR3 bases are TGTGCCAGCAGTGAAGCGGGGGGTTCATATACGCAGTATTTT. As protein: CASSEAGGSYTQYF.